Below, 23 T cell receptor beta chains from the same sample are listed, as sequenced in a study of early T cells in non-severe SARS-CoV-2 infection. MiXCR, applied by TCRdb to the 5' RACE reads, yields one record per CDR3 protein. The table has more than 90,000 distinct CDR3 sequences, approximately 11% seen once. Source material: whole blood. These receptors came from an adult who was a healthcare worker with PCR-confirmed SARS-CoV-2 infection or an uninfected control (not recorded which).

Comment on this clonotype: This may stem from a read error, because a much larger clone lies one nucleotide away. The V and J genes are TRBV5-6 and TRBJ2-1; 13 positions match TRBD2. Germline V gene lookup returns CDR1 SGHDT and CDR2 YYEEEE. The CDR3 loop spans 12 amino acids. CDR3 region: CVSSLTSGRWVF. In nucleotides, the CDR3 is TGTGTCAGCAGCCTGACTAGCGGGAGGTGGGTCTTC.

The V gene is TRBV12-3 or TRBV12-4, the J gene TRBJ1-1; no clear D. With 4 bases removed from V and 6 bases from J, the gap between germline ends came to 6 bases. The CDR3 runs 11 residues. The CDR3: CASSSFSEAFF. In nucleotides, the CDR3 is TGTGCCAGCAGTTCCTTCTCTGAAGCTTTCTTT.

This clonotype occurred many times. The chain links TRBV28 to TRBJ2-1; TRBD1 is a possible D gene (6 bases). Trimming took off 5 bases at V and 9 bases at J, with 17 bases between the two ends. The CDR3 contains 14 residues. The germline gives CDR1 MDHEN, CDR2 SYDVKM. CDR3 coding DNA: TGTGCCAGCAGTACGTTACAGGGTAGTAGTGAGCAGTTCTTC. Its protein product is CASSTLQGSSEQFF. Full variable domain (remainder filled in from reference TRBV28 and TRBJ2-1): DVKVTQSSRYLVKRTGEKVFLECVQDMDHENMFWYRQDPGLGLRLIYFSYDVKMKEKGDIPEGYSVSREKKERFSLILESASTNQTSMYLCASSTLQGSSEQFFGPGTRLTVL.

This clonotype has a handful of counts. The rearrangement links TRBV29-1 to TRBJ2-2; 9 bases align to TRBD1. Trimming took 6 bases from V and 2 from J; bases not matched to a gene: 4. Germline lookup yields CDR1 SQVTM and CDR2 ANQGSEA. There are 14 residues in the CDR3. The CDR3 DNA sequence: TGCAGCGTCGGGACAGGGATAAACACCGGGGAGCTGTTTTTT. Amino acid sequence: CSVGTGINTGELFF.

This clonotype has only a few counts. This likely comes from a read error, as the CDR3 has no conserved phenylalanine or tryptophan at its end. Because the CDR3's place on the DNA is in doubt, the DNA is left out and the CDR3 is given as listed by TCRdb. The V and J genes are TRBV21-1 and TRBJ2-7; TRBD1, the D gene given by the table, was not confirmed from the DNA. TRBV21-1 is noted as a pseudogene. Ends included, the CDR3 has 10 residues. CDR3 amino acids: CARMGQGIRM.

This clonotype turned up a few times. The CDR3 reads CASSPRGDISNYGYTF. The CDR3 nucleotides are TGTGCCAGCAGCCCGAGGGGGGACATATCAAACTATGGCTACACCTTC. The J gene is TRBJ1-2, the V gene TRBV9, with a weak D call TRBD1 (6 bases). V dropped 4 bases and J dropped 2 bases, with 18 bases sitting between them. Germline CDR1 SGDLS, CDR2 YYNGEE. The CDR3 loop spans 16 amino acids.

This clonotype was detected many times. The V gene is TRBV5-1, the J gene TRBJ1-1; D is ambiguous. The CDR3 covers 13 residues. CDR1 is SGHRS, CDR2 YFSETQ, per germline. Trimming removed 1 base at V and 4 bases at J, with 8 bases between. CDR3 in amino acids: CASSLSVGTEAFF. Written as DNA, the CDR3 is TGCGCCAGCAGCTTGTCCGTGGGCACTGAAGCTTTCTTT.

This clonotype was seen a handful of times. The J gene is TRBJ2-5, the V gene TRBV5-1; TRBD2 aligns across 10 bases. The germline V gene has CDR1 SGHRS and CDR2 YFSETQ. Germline trimming cut 2 bases from V and 4 bases from J; bases unmatched to any gene: 5. The CDR3 totals 15 residues. The CDR3 coding sequence is TGCGCCAGCAGCTTCGGAAGCGGGAGGGCAGAGACCCAGTACTTC. Translation: CASSFGSGRAETQYF.

This clonotype was recorded a few times. This sequence joins TRBV6-1 and TRBJ2-3, with TRBD2 identical over 8 bases. CDR3 length: 17 residues. V was clipped by 2 bases and J by 0 bases; unmatched bases: 7. Per germline, CDR1 MNHNS and CDR2 SASEGT. CDR3 in amino acids: CASSELGLAESTDTQYF. CDR3 nucleotides: TGTGCCAGCAGTGAATTAGGACTAGCAGAGAGCACAGATACGCAGTATTTT.

This clonotype showed up just a few times. The chain employs TRBV29-1 and TRBJ2-1; 9 bases map to TRBD1. CDR1 is SQVTM and CDR2 is ANQGSEA in the germline V gene. CDR3 length: 14 residues. After removal of 5 bases from V and 6 bases from J, the junction contained 8 bases not matched to a gene. CDR3 DNA sequence: TGCAGCGTTTTCCCGGGACAGGGCGTCAATGAGCAGTTCTTC. Protein product: CSVFPGQGVNEQFF.

This clonotype came up many times. The chain couples TRBV30 to TRBJ1-1; possible D gene TRBD1, 5 bases. In germline, CDR1 is GTSNPN, CDR2 SVGIG (reference sequence). This CDR3 has 14 amino acids. V lost 0 bases, J lost 10 bases, and 18 bases lay in between. CDR3 amino acids: CAWSVSIRGETAFF. In DNA form, the CDR3 reads TGTGCCTGGAGTGTGAGTATTCGGGGGGAGACAGCTTTCTTT.

This clonotype showed up just a few times. The chain carries TRBV6-1 and TRBJ1-5; D ambiguous. The V end was cut by 2 bases, the J end by 2 bases, with 7 bases between. CDR3 size: 14 residues. The germline CDR1 and CDR2 sequences are MNHNS and SASEGT. The CDR3 here is CASSEPFGNQPQHF. As DNA, the CDR3 is TGTGCCAGCAGTGAACCTTTTGGCAATCAGCCCCAGCATTTT.

The chain is built from TRBV28 and TRBJ2-1, with D perhaps being TRBD1 or TRBD2 (6 bases each). CDR1 is MDHEN, CDR2 SYDVKM, per germline. The CDR3 extends over 15 amino acids. Trimming removed 6 bases from V and 5 bases from J, with 17 bases in between. This CDR3 is CASRKSGGGHNEQFF. The CDR3 DNA reads as TGTGCCAGCAGGAAAAGTGGAGGGGGGCACAATGAGCAGTTCTTC. Combining the CDR3 with reference TRBV28 and TRBJ2-1 gives the whole variable domain DVKVTQSSRYLVKRTGEKVFLECVQDMDHENMFWYRQDPGLGLRLIYFSYDVKMKEKGDIPEGYSVSREKKERFSLILESASTNQTSMYLCASRKSGGGHNEQFFGPGTRLTVL.

This clonotype was picked up a small number of times. The chain is built from TRBV20-1 and TRBJ2-1, with D possibly being TRBD1 or TRBD2 (5 bases each). V was trimmed by 0 bases and J by 5 bases, leaving 14 bases between them. Germline V gives CDR1 DFQATT, CDR2 SNEGSKA (reference sequence). The CDR3 consists of 15 residues. The CDR3 DNA sequence: TGCAGTGCTAGAGATCCGGGACGAGCAAACAATGAGCAGTTCTTC. Translated: CSARDPGRANNEQFF.

The chain links TRBV29-1 to TRBJ2-7, with TRBD1 matching 7 bases. V was pared by 0 bases and J by 3 bases, with 2 bases of the junction left unmatched. The CDR3 runs to 13 residues. In germline, CDR1 is SQVTM, CDR2 ANQGSEA. Here the CDR3 reads CSVEDDRDYEQYF. CDR3 nucleotides: TGCAGCGTTGAAGACGACAGGGACTACGAGCAGTACTTC.

This clonotype was seen at least ten times. The V and J genes are TRBV2 and TRBJ1-6; the D gene is possibly TRBD1 (5 bases). Trimming pared 8 bases from V and 9 bases from J, leaving 11 bases between. Germline CDR1 is SNHLY and CDR2 is FYNNEI. The CDR3 has 12 residues. The CDR3 protein is CASEGGVSPLHF. The CDR3 DNA reads TGTGCCAGCGAAGGAGGGGTTTCACCCCTCCACTTT.

This clonotype has ten or more counts. The rearrangement joins TRBV5-1 to TRBJ1-1; 8 positions agree with TRBD1. CDR1 and CDR2 from the germline V gene are SGHRS and YFSETQ. The CDR3 runs 14 residues. V was pared by 7 bases and J by 3 bases, with 8 bases of the junction left unmatched. CDR3: CASCRDRSYTEAFF. The DNA of the CDR3 is TGCGCCAGCTGCCGGGACAGGAGCTACACTGAAGCTTTCTTT.

This clonotype was recorded a few times. One junction end disagrees with the germline gene, perhaps due to a read error. V and J are TRBV20-1 and TRBJ1-1; D is ambiguous. CDR1 DFQATT and CDR2 SNEGSKA come from the germline V gene (reference sequence). This CDR3 spans 13 amino acids. In nucleotides, the CDR3 is TGCAGTGCTAGAGACACTACGCGGGGATATGCTCTCTTT. As protein: CSARDTTRGYALF.

This clonotype was observed many times. This chain joins TRBV3-1 and TRBJ1-2; TRBD1 aligns across 9 bases. This CDR3 region has 15 residues. V was pared by 0 bases and J by 4 bases, with 3 bases of the junction left unmatched. CDR1 and CDR2 (germline): LGHDT, YNNKEL (reference sequence). The CDR3 spells CASSQDGDRAYGYTF. The DNA for the CDR3 is TGTGCCAGCAGCCAAGACGGGGACAGGGCCTATGGCTACACCTTC.

In this sample, this clonotype turned up a few times. The chain recombines TRBV7-2 with TRBJ2-7, with 8 positions matching TRBD2. The CDR3 is 16 residues long. The germline V gene has CDR1 SGHTA and CDR2 FQGNSA. The junction had 10 bases not matched to a gene; V was cut back by 3 bases and J by 3 bases. This CDR3 is CASSFRSGSNYYEQYF. The CDR3 nucleotides are TGTGCCAGCAGCTTTAGGAGCGGGAGTAATTACTACGAGCAGTACTTC.

This clonotype showed up just a few times. The chain is built from TRBV28 and TRBJ2-1; D unclear. V dropped 7 bases and J dropped 10 bases, with 14 bases sitting between them. Germline V lookup: CDR1 MDHEN, CDR2 SYDVKM. The CDR3 covers 12 residues. The CDR3 sequence is CASNIRTREQFF. CDR3 nucleotide sequence: TGTGCCAGCAACATTAGAACTCGGGAGCAGTTCTTC.

The rearrangement joins TRBV7-9 to TRBJ2-3; TRBD1 matches at 9 bases. The CDR3 sequence is 16 residues long. Germline CDR1 is SEHNR and CDR2 is FQNEAQ (reference sequence). V gave up 5 bases and J gave up 3 bases; unmatched junction bases: 9. CDR3 amino acids: CASSLKGQGRTDTQYF. The CDR3 nucleotides read TGTGCCAGCAGCCTAAAGGGACAGGGAAGGACAGATACGCAGTATTTT.

The table lists this clonotype with a few counts. The chain combines TRBV13 with TRBJ1-1, with D perhaps matching TRBD1 (5 bases). This CDR3 region has 13 residues. The V end lost 5 bases, the J end lost 4 bases, and 11 bases lay between the germline ends. Germline CDR1 and CDR2: PRHDT and FYEKMQ (reference sequence). CDR3 loop: CASSITQGTEAFF. CDR3 sequence (DNA): TGTGCCAGCAGCATCACTCAGGGCACTGAAGCTTTCTTT.